This record concerns one T cell receptor beta chain sequence. Its antigen is as yet unknown. This sample was included in a study of cytomegalovirus exposure and HLA in healthy donors. Study-level points and caveats: Exclusion applied to some V segments, including TRBV6-2 and TRBV6-3, as they were indistinguishable.

This PCR relied on a set of 60 Vbeta primers and 13 Jbeta primers. TCRdb's copy holds only in-frame clones and misses some; the assay was immunoSEQ multiplex PCR. The sample yields roughly 220,000 clones, 80% to 85% seen once. Per the germline V gene, CDR1 is ENHRY and CDR2 is SYGVKD. Trimming pared 4 bases from V and 7 bases from J, leaving 14 bases between. The CDR3 is 13 amino acids. The V and J genes are TRBV10-3 and TRBJ2-7; a weak D match, TRBD2 (5 bases). This TCR was sampled from a woman between 40 and 55 years old in good health and CMV-seronegative. Sequencing input: PBMCs. As DNA, the CDR3 is TGTGCCATCAGTGGGACGGACGGCGGGGAGCAGTACTTC. Amino acid sequence: CAISGTDGGEQYF.